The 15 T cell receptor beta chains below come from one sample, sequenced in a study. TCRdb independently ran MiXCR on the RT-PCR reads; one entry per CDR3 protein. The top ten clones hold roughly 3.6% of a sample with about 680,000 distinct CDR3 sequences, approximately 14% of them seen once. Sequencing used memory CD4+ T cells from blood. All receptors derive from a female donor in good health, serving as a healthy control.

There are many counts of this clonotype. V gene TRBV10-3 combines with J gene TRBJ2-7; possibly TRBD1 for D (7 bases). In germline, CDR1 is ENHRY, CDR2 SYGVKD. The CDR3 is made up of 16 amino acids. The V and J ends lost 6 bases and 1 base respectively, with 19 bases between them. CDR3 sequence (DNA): TGTGCCATCAGCGGACACCAGGGGGGACCGTCCTACGAGCAGTACTTC. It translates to CAISGHQGGPSYEQYF.

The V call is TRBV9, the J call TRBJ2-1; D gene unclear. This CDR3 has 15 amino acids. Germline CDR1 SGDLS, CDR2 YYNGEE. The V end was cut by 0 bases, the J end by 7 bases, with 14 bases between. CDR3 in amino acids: CASSVAYGFVNEQFF. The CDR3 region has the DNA TGTGCCAGCAGCGTAGCTTACGGGTTTGTTAATGAGCAGTTCTTC.

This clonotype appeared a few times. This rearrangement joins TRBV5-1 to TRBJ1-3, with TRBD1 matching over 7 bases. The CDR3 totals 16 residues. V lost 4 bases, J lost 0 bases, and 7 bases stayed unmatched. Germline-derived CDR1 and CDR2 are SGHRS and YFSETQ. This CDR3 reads CASSQGVSDSGNTIYF. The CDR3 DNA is TGCGCCAGCAGCCAGGGGGTCTCGGACTCTGGAAACACCATATATTTT.

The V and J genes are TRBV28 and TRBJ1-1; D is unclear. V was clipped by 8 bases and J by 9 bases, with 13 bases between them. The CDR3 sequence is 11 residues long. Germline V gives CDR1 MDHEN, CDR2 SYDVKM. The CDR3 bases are TGTGCCAGCGGACCCGACCGAAAAGCTTTCTTT. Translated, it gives CASGPDRKAFF.

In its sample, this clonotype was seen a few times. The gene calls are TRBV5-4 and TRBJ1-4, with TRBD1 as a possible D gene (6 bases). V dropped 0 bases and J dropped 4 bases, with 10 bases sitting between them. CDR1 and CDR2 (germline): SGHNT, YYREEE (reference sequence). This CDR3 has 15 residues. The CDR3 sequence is CASSLGDTSNEKLFF. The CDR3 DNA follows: TGTGCCAGCAGCTTGGGGGACACAAGTAATGAAAAACTGTTTTTT.

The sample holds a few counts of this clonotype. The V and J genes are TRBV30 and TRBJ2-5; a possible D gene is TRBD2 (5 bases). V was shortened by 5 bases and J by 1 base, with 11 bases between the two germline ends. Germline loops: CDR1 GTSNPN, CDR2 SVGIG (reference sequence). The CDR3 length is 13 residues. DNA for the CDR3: TGTGCCTGGGACCCCGGGGTCCAAGAGACCCAGTACTTC. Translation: CAWDPGVQETQYF.

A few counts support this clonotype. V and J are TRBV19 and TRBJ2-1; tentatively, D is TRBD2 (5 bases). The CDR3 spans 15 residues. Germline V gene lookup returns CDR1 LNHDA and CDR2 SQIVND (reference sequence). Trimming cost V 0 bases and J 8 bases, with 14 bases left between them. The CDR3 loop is CASSIDPRAGDEQFF. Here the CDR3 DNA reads TGTGCCAGTAGTATAGATCCCCGGGCCGGGGATGAGCAGTTCTTC.

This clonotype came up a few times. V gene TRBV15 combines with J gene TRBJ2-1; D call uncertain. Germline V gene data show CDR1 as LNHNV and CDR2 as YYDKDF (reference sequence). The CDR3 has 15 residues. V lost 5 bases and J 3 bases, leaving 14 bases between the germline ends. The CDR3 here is CATSWQATLYNEQFF. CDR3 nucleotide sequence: TGTGCCACCAGCTGGCAGGCCACCCTCTACAATGAGCAGTTCTTC.

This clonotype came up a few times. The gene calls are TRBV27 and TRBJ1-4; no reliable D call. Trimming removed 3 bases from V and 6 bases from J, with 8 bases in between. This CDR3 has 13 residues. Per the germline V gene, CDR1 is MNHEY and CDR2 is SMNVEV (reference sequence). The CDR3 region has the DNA TGTGCCAGCAGTTTGCGCTTTTATGAAAAACTGTTTTTT. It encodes CASSLRFYEKLFF.

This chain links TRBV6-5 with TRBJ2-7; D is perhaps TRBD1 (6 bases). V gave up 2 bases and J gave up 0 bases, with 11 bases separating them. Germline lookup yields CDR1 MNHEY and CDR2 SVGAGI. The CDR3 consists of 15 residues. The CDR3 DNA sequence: TGTGCCAGCAGTTACGGGGGCCTGAGCTCCTACGAGCAGTACTTC. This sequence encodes CASSYGGLSSYEQYF.

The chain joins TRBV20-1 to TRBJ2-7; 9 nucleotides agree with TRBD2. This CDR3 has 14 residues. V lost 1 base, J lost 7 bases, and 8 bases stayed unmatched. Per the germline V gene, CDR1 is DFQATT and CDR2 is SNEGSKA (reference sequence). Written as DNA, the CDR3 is TGCAGTGCTAGAGTTAGCGGGGGTCCCGGGGAGCAGTACTTC. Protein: CSARVSGGPGEQYF.

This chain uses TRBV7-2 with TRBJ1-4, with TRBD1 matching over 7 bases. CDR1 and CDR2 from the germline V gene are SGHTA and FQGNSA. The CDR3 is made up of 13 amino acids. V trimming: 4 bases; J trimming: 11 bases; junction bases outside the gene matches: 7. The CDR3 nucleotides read TGTGCCAGCAGCTCAGGACAGGCCGGCAAACTGTTTTTT. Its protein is CASSSGQAGKLFF.

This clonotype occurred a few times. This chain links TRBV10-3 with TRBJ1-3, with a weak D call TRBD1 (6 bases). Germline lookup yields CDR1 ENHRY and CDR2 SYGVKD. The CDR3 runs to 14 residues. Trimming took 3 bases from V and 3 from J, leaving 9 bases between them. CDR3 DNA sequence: TGTGCCATCAGTGATGGCAGGGGTGGAAACACCATATATTTT. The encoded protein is CAISDGRGGNTIYF.

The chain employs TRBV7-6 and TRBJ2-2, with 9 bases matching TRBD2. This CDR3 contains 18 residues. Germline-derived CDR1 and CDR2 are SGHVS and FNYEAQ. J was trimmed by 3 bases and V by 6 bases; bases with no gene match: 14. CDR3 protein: CASSRTGLAGRYTGELFF. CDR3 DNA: TGTGCCAGCAGTCGAACTGGGCTAGCGGGAAGGTACACCGGGGAGCTGTTTTTT.

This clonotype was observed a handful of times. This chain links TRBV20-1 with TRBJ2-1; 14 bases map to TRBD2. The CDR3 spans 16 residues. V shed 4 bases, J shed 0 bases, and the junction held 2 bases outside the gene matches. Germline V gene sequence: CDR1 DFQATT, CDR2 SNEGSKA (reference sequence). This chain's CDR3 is CSATGLAGGSYNEQFF. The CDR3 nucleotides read TGCAGTGCTACCGGACTAGCGGGGGGCTCCTACAATGAGCAGTTCTTC.